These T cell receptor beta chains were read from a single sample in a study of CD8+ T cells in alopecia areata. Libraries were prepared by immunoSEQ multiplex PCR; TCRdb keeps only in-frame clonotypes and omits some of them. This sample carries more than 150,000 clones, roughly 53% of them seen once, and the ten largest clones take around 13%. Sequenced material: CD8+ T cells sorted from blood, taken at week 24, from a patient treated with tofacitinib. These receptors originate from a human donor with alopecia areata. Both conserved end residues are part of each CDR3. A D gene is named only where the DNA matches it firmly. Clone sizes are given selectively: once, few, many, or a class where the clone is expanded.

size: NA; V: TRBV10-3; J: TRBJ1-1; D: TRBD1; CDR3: CAITGTGRGDDTEAFF; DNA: TGTGCCATCACCGGGACAGGGCGAGGGGATGACACTGAAGCTTTCTTT
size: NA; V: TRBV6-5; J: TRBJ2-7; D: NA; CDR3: CASSYSRQVNYEQYF; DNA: TGTGCCAGCAGTTACTCGAGGCAGGTTAACTACGAGCAGTACTTC
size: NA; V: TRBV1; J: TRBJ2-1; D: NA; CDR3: CTSSQDRRRGGILRNEQFF; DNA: TGCACCAGCAGCCAAGATCGTCGGCGGGGGGGCATTTTAAGGAATGAGCAGTTCTTC
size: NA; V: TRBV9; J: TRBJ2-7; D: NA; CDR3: CASSVSGGPKYEQYF; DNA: TGTGCCAGCAGCGTTTCCGGGGGTCCAAAGTACGAGCAGTACTTC
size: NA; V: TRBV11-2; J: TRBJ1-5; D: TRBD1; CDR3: CASSLVGRTGGNQPQHF; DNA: TGTGCCAGCAGCTTGGTTGGGAGGACAGGGGGCAATCAGCCCCAGCATTTT
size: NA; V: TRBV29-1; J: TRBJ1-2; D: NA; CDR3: CSVVGELHGYTF; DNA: TGCAGCGTTGTGGGGGAACTTCATGGCTACACCTTC
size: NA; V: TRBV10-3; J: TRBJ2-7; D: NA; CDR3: CAISSGALYEQYF; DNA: TGTGCCATCAGTTCCGGGGCTCTCTACGAGCAGTACTTC
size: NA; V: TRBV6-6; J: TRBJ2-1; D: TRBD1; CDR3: CASSSGTGREQFF; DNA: TGTGCCAGCAGTTCCGGGACAGGTCGTGAGCAGTTCTTC
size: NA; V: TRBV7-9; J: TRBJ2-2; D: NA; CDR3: CASSLRAGELFF; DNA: TGTGCCAGCAGCCTGCGGGCCGGGGAGCTGTTTTTT
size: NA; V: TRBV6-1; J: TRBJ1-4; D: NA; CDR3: CASRVETLNKLFF; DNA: TGTGCCAGCAGGGTTGAAACCTTGAACAAACTGTTTTTT
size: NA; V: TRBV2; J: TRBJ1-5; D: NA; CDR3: CASSGRRVVNQPQHF; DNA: TGTGCCAGCAGTGGGCGCAGGGTAGTCAATCAGCCCCAGCATTTT
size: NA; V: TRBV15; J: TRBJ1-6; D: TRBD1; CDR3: CATSRDRGQNSPLHF; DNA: TGTGCCACCAGCAGAGATAGGGGACAGAATTCACCCCTCCACTTT
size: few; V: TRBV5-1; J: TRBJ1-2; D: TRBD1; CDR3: CASSLMTGDSLYGYTF; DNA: TGCGCCAGCAGCTTGATGACAGGGGATTCCCTCTATGGCTACACCTTC
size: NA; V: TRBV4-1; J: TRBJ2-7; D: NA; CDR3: CASSLTGSYEQYF; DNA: TGCGCCAGCAGCCTGACAGGATCCTACGAGCAGTACTTC
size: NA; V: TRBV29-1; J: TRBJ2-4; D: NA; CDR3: CSVARVGNIQYF; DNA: TGCAGCGTTGCTCGGGTCGGAAACATTCAGTACTTC
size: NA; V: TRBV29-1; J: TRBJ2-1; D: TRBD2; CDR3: CSVPSGSSYNEQFF; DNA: TGCAGCGTGCCAAGCGGGAGCTCCTACAATGAGCAGTTCTTC
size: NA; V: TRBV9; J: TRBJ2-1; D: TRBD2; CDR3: CASSVEDSGGYEQFF; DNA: TGTGCCAGCAGCGTAGAGGATAGCGGGGGATATGAGCAGTTCTTC
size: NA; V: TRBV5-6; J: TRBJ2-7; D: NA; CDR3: CASSPRPDFSYEQYF; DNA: TGTGCCAGCAGCCCACGACCTGACTTTTCCTACGAGCAGTACTTC
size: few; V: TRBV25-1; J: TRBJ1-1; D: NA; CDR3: CASSVGAGEAFF; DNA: TGTGCCAGCAGTGTGGGAGCAGGGGAAGCTTTCTTT
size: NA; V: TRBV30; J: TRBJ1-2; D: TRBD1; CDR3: CAWRVKGTGGACGYTF; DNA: TGTGCCTGGAGAGTAAAAGGGACAGGGGGCGCCTGTGGCTACACCTTC
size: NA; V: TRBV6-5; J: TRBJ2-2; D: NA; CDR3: CASRLLPATGELFF; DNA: TGTGCCAGCAGGCTCCTTCCAGCCACCGGGGAGCTGTTTTTT
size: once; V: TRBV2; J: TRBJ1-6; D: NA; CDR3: CASSRGQGDSPLHF; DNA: TGTGCCAGCAGTAGAGGTCAAGGTGATTCACCCCTCCACTTT
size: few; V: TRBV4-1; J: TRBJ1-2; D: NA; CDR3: CASSQDTVGYTF; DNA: TGCGCCAGCAGCCAAGATACCGTGGGCTACACCTTC
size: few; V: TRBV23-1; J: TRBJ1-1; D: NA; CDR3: CASSQSGEGTTEAFF; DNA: TGCGCCAGCAGTCAATCGGGGGAGGGGACCACTGAAGCTTTCTTT
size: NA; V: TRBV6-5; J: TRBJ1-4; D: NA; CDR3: CASSYYPGIELFF; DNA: TGTGCCAGCAGTTACTACCCAGGGATCGAACTGTTTTTT
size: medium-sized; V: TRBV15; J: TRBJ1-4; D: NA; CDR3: CATNRATNEKLFF; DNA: TGTGCCACCAACAGAGCAACTAATGAAAAACTGTTTTTT
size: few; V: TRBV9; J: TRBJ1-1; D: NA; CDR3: CASSVERGFLGTEAFF; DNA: TGTGCCAGCAGCGTGGAAAGGGGGTTTTTAGGGACTGAAGCTTTCTTT
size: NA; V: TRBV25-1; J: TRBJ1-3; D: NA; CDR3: CASSGPRPSSGNTIYF; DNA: TGTGCCAGCAGTGGTCCCAGACCAAGCTCTGGAAACACCATATATTTT
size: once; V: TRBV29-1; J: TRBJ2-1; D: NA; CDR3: CSVEWYNEQFF; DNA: TGCAGCGTTGAGTGGTACAATGAGCAGTTCTTC
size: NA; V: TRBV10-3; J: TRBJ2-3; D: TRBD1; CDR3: CATRTGDNTDTQYF; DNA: TGTGCCACCAGGACAGGGGACAACACAGATACGCAGTATTTT